Listed below are T cell receptor beta chains from one sample, sequenced in a study of beta chain features in type 1 diabetes. Profiling relied on immunoSEQ multiplex PCR, and the TCRdb table lists in-frame clones only, not all of them. This table has about 160,000 clones, 8% to 8.5% appearing once. The specimen was central memory CD4+ T cells from blood. These receptors came from a woman between 18 and 29 years old with type 1 diabetes. Both conserved end residues are part of each CDR3. A D gene is named only where the DNA matches it firmly. The listing skips clone size in some rows; elsewhere it reads once, few, many or a size class.

V	D	J	size	CDR3	DNA
TRBV28	TRBD2	TRBJ2-7	.	CASIAGGPGQQYF	TGTGCCAGCATAGCGGGAGGGCCGGGCCAGCAGTACTTC
TRBV6-6	.	TRBJ2-7	.	CASSYVAGKYEQYF	TGTGCCAGCAGTTACGTGGCGGGAAAATACGAGCAGTACTTC
TRBV18	TRBD1	TRBJ2-1	.	CASSLGDSGNEQFF	TGTGCCAGCTCACTGGGGGACAGTGGGAATGAGCAGTTCTTC
TRBV6-6	.	TRBJ2-5	.	CASSSGPTGRGTQYF	TGTGCCAGCAGTTCGGGACCGACAGGCCGAGGGACCCAGTACTTC
TRBV11-2	.	TRBJ2-4	.	CASSQYSDLQYF	TGTGCCAGCAGCCAGTATTCAGATCTTCAGTACTTC
TRBV7-6	.	TRBJ2-7	many	CASSLKNGEQYF	TGTGCCAGCAGCTTAAAGAACGGCGAGCAGTACTTC
TRBV2	TRBD1	TRBJ1-2	few	CASKRGTGSSGYTF	TGTGCCAGCAAAAGAGGGACAGGGAGCAGTGGCTACACCTTC
TRBV6-1	TRBD1	TRBJ1-2	few	CASSEVGQGYGYTF	TGTGCCAGCAGTGAAGTGGGACAGGGATATGGCTACACCTTC
TRBV4-3	.	TRBJ2-7	.	CASSQDGQGWYEQYF	TGCGCCAGCAGCCAAGATGGGCAGGGATGGTACGAGCAGTACTTC
TRBV7-6	TRBD1	TRBJ1-2	.	CASSLVAGGLGYGYTF	TGTGCCAGCAGCTTAGTAGCAGGGGGGCTGGGCTATGGCTACACCTTC
TRBV23-1	.	TRBJ1-5	few	CASSPLRASKPQHF	TGCGCCAGCAGTCCCCTGCGGGCCAGCAAACCCCAGCATTTT
TRBV4-2	TRBD2	TRBJ2-1	few	CASRSSGSSYNEQFF	TGTGCCAGCAGGTCTAGCGGGAGCTCCTACAATGAGCAGTTCTTC
TRBV7-9	.	TRBJ2-7	.	CASSGASPQRTSYEQYF	TGTGCCAGCAGCGGAGCTTCCCCCCAGCGGACCTCCTACGAGCAGTACTTC
TRBV2	TRBD1	TRBJ1-4	few	CASSESAGGSEKLFF	TGTGCCAGCAGTGAATCCGCAGGGGGTTCGGAGAAACTGTTTTTT
TRBV7-9	.	TRBJ2-5	few	CASSLTGGGKETQYF	TGTGCCAGCAGCCTCACAGGGGGAGGGAAGGAGACCCAGTACTTC
TRBV2	.	TRBJ2-1	few	CASSAGQPSYNEQFF	TGTGCCAGCAGTGCCGGACAACCTTCCTACAATGAGCAGTTCTTC
TRBV7-2	.	TRBJ2-1	few	CASSLDRSYNEQFF	TGTGCCAGCAGCTTGGACAGATCCTACAATGAGCAGTTCTTC
TRBV19	.	TRBJ2-6	.	CASSGGPGANVLTF	TGTGCCAGTAGTGGCGGTCCTGGGGCCAACGTCCTGACTTTC
TRBV7-2	TRBD1	TRBJ1-1	few	CASSRDSVNTEAFF	TGTGCCAGCAGCCGGGACAGTGTGAACACTGAAGCTTTCTTT
TRBV28	.	TRBJ2-5	.	CASFAPASGPQETQYF	TGTGCCAGCTTCGCCCCGGCCAGCGGACCCCAAGAGACCCAGTACTTC
TRBV19	.	TRBJ1-2	.	CASISRQANYGYTF	TGTGCCAGTATCTCCCGGCAGGCTAACTATGGCTACACCTTC
TRBV7-2	TRBD2	TRBJ2-5	.	CASSLASSGGISAQYF	TGTGCCAGCAGCTTAGCCTCTTCGGGAGGGATTTCGGCGCAGTACTTC
TRBV11-2	TRBD2	TRBJ2-7	few	CASSYPGRGYEQYF	TGTGCCAGCAGCTACCCTGGGAGGGGATACGAGCAGTACTTC
TRBV28	TRBD1	TRBJ1-1	few	CASRPGTGVTEAFF	TGTGCCAGCAGGCCCGGGACAGGGGTAACTGAAGCTTTCTTT
TRBV11-3	.	TRBJ2-7	few	CASSSAYEQYF	TGTGCCAGCAGCTCAGCCTACGAGCAGTACTTC
TRBV6-1	TRBD2	TRBJ2-3	.	CASKSGKSTDTQYF	TGTGCCAGCAAGAGCGGGAAGTCCACAGATACGCAGTATTTT
TRBV4-1	TRBD2	TRBJ2-5	few	CASRTGTSGETQYF	TGCGCCAGCCGTACCGGGACTAGCGGAGAGACCCAGTACTTC
TRBV7-2	.	TRBJ2-7	few	CASSFRGDTGSQQYF	TGTGCCAGCAGCTTCCGGGGGGACACAGGGAGTCAGCAGTACTTC
TRBV25-1	.	TRBJ1-2	.	CASSGTVYGYTF	TGTGCCAGCAGTGGGACAGTCTATGGCTACACCTTC
TRBV25-1	TRBD2	TRBJ2-2	.	CASTRGVGGELFF	TGTGCCAGCACGCGGGGGGTTGGCGGGGAGCTGTTTTTT
TRBV11-3	.	TRBJ2-5	many	CASSLGQRQETQYF	TGTGCCAGCAGCTTAGGACAGAGACAAGAGACCCAGTACTTC
TRBV5-6	.	TRBJ1-2	few	CASSPGRNPYGYTF	TGTGCCAGCAGCCCCGGGAGAAACCCTTATGGCTACACCTTC
TRBV29-1	TRBD1	TRBJ2-3	few	CSVVGGQGGDTQYF	TGCAGCGTTGTGGGGGGACAGGGTGGGGATACGCAGTATTTT
TRBV30	TRBD2	TRBJ2-1	few	CARNKGAGLTGEQFF	TGTGCCCGCAATAAAGGAGCGGGACTTACGGGTGAGCAGTTCTTC
TRBV5-1	.	TRBJ1-4	few	CASREPTNEKLFF	TGCGCCAGCCGTGAGCCAACTAATGAAAAACTGTTTTTT
TRBV29-1	.	TRBJ1-1	.	CSAGGTGNTEAFF	TGCAGCGCTGGGGGGACGGGGAACACTGAAGCTTTCTTT
TRBV9	.	TRBJ1-1	.	CASSGSPLTGAFF	TGTGCCAGCAGCGGATCACCCCTGACGGGAGCTTTCTTT
TRBV7-2	.	TRBJ1-2	few	CASSPDSSFRGYTF	TGTGCCAGCAGCCCAGATAGCTCATTCCGGGGCTACACCTTC
TRBV29-1	TRBD1	TRBJ1-5	.	CSVAGQGLNQPQHF	TGCAGCGTAGCGGGACAGGGGTTAAATCAGCCCCAGCATTTT
TRBV7-2	TRBD1	TRBJ2-7	.	CASSRGQGVSSYEQYF	TGTGCCAGCAGCAGGGGACAGGGGGTGAGCTCCTACGAGCAGTACTTC
TRBV10-3	TRBD2	TRBJ2-3	few	CAIRLADTQYF	TGTGCCATCAGACTAGCGGATACGCAGTATTTT
TRBV11-3	TRBD2	TRBJ2-1	few	CASSLVAGGYLGDEQFF	TGTGCCAGCAGCTTAGTAGCGGGAGGGTATCTGGGTGATGAGCAGTTCTTC
TRBV13	.	TRBJ2-7	.	CASSARLEATYYEQYF	TGTGCCAGCAGCGCCCGACTAGAGGCTACCTACTACGAGCAGTACTTC
TRBV6-1	.	TRBJ1-2	.	CACGGAGRGYTF	TGTGCCTGCGGAGGGGCGGGTCGGGGCTACACCTTC
TRBV19	.	TRBJ2-3	.	CATRRVTSSTDTQYF	TGTGCCACCCGCCGGGTTACTAGCAGTACAGATACGCAGTATTTT
TRBV4-3	TRBD2	TRBJ2-3	few	CASSGRGDTQYF	TGCGCCAGCAGCGGGCGGGGGGATACGCAGTATTTT